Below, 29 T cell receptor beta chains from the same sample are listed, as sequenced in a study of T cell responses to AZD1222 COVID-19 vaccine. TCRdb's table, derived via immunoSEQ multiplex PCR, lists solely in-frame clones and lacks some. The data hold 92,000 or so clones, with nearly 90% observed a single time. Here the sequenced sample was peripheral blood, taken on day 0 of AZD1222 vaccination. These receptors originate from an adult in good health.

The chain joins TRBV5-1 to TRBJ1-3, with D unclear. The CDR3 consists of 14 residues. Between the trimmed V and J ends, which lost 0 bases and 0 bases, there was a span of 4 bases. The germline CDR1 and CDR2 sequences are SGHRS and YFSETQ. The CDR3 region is CASSLDTSGNTIYF. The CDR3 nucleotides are TGCGCCAGCAGCTTGGATACCTCTGGAAACACCATATATTTT.

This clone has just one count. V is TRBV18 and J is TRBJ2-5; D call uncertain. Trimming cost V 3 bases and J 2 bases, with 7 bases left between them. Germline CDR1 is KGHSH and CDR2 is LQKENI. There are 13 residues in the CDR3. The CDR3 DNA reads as TGTGCCAGCTCACCCCCCGGGCAAGAGACCCAGTACTTC. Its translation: CASSPPGQETQYF.

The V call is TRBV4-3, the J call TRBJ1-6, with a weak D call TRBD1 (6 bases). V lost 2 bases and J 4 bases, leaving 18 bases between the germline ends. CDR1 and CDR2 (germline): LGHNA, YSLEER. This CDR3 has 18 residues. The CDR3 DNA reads TGCGCCAGCAGCCAACAGGGAGGGGGAGCAGGGTATAATTCACCCCTCCACTTT. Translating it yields CASSQQGGGAGYNSPLHF.

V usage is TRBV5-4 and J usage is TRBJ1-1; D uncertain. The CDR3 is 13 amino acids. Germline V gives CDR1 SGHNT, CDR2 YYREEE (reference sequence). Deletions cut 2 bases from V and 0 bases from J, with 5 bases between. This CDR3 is CASSFILNTEAFF. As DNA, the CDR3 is TGTGCCAGCAGCTTCATTTTGAACACTGAAGCTTTCTTT.

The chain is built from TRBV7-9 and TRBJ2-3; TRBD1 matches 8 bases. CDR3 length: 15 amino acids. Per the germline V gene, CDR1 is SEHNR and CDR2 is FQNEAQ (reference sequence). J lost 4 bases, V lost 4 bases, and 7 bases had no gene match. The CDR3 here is CASSSGTGGPDTQYF. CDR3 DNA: TGTGCCAGCAGCTCCGGGACAGGCGGCCCAGATACGCAGTATTTT.

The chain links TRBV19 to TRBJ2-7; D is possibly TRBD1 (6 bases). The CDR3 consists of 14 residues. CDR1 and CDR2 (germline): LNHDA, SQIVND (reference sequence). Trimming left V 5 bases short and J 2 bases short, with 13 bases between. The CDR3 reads CASSSRGSPYEQYF. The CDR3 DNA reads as TGTGCCAGTAGTTCCAGGGGCAGCCCCTACGAGCAGTACTTC.

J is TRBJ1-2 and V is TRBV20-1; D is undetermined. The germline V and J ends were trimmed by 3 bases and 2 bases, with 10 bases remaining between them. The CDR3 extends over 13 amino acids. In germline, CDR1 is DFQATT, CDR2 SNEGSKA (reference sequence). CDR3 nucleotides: TGCAGTGCTAGTTTTTCGGGAAACTATGGCTACACCTTC. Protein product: CSASFSGNYGYTF.

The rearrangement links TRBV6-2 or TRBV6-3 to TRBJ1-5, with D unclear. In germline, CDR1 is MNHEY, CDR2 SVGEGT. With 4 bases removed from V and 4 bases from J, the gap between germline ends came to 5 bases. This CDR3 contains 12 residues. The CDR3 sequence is CASSSLNQPQHF. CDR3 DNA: TGTGCCAGCAGTTCCTTAAATCAGCCCCAGCATTTT.

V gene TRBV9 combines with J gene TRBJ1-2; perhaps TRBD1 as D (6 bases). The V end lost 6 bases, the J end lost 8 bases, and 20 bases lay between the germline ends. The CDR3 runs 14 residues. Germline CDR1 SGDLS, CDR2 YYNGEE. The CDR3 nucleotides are TGTGCCAGCACTCCCTATACAGGGTATTTAGGCTACACCTTC. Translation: CASTPYTGYLGYTF.

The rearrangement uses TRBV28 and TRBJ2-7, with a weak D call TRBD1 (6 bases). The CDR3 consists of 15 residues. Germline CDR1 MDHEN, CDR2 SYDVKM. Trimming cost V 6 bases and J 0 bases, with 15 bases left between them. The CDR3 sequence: CASSPRTAISYEQYF. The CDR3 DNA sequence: TGTGCCAGCAGCCCAAGGACAGCTATCTCCTACGAGCAGTACTTC.

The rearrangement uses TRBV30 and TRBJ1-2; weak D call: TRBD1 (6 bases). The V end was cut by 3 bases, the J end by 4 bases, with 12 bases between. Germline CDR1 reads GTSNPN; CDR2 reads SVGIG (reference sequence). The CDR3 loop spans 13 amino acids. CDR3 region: CAWSEQGTYGYTF. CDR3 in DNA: TGTGCCTGGAGCGAACAGGGCACCTATGGCTACACCTTC.

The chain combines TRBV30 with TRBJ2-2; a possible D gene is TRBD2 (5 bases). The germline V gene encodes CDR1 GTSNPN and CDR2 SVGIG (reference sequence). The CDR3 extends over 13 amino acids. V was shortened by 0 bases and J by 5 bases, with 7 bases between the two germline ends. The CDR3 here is CAWSVRETGELFF. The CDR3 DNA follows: TGTGCCTGGAGTGTGAGGGAGACCGGGGAGCTGTTTTTT.

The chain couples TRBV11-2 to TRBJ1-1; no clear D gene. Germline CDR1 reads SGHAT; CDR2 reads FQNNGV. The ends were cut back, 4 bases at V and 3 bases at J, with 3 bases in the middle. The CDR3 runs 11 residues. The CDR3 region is CASSSYTEAFF. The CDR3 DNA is TGTGCCAGCAGCTCTTACACTGAAGCTTTCTTT.

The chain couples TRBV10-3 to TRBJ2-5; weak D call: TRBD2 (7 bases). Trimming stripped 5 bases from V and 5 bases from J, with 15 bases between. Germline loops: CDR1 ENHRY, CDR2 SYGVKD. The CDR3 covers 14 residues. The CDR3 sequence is CAISPGGQGETQYF. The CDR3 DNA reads TGTGCCATCAGTCCCGGGGGGCAGGGGGAGACCCAGTACTTC.

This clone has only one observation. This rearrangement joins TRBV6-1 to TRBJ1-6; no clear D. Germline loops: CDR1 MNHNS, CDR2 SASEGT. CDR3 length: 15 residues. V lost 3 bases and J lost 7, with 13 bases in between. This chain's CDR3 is CASSETLGSNSPLHF. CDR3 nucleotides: TGTGCCAGCAGTGAGACCCTCGGAAGCAATTCACCCCTCCACTTT.

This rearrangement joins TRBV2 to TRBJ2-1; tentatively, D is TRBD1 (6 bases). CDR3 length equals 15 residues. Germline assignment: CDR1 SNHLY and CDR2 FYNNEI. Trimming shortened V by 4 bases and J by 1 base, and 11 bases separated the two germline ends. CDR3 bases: TGTGCCAGCAGTGTTCAGGGGTGGTCCTACAATGAGCAGTTCTTC. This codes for CASSVQGWSYNEQFF.

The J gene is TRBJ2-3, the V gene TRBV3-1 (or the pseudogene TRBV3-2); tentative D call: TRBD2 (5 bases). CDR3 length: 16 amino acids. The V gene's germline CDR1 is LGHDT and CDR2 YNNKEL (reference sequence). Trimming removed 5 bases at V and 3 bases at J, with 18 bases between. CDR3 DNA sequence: TGTGCCAGCAGCACCGCTACTAGTCCCGGAACAGATACGCAGTATTTT. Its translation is CASSTATSPGTDTQYF.

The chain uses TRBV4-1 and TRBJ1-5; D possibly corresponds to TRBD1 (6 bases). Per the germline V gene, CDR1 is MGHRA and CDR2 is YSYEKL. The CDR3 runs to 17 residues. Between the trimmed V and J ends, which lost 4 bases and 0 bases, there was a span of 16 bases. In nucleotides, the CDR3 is TGCGCCAGCAGCCCAAGAGTCGGGGGCTATAGCAATCAGCCCCAGCATTTT. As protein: CASSPRVGGYSNQPQHF.

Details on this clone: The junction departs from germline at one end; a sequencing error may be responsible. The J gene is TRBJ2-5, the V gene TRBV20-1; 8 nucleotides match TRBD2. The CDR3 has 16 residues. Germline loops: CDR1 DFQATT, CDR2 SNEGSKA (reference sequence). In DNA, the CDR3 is TGCAGGGCTAGTACGGGGCGGGGGGCGATCCAAGAGACCCAGTACTTC. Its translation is CRASTGRGAIQETQYF.

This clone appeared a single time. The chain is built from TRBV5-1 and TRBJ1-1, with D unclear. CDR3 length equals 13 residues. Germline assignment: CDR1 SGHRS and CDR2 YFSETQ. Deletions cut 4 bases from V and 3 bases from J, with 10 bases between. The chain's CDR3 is CASSINDDTEAFF. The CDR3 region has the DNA TGCGCCAGCAGCATTAACGATGACACTGAAGCTTTCTTT.

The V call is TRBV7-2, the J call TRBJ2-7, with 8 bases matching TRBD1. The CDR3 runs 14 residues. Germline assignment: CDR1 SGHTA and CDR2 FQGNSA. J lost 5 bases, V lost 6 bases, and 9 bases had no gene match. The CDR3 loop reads CASRRTGIFDEQYF. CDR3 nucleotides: TGTGCCAGCAGAAGGACAGGGATCTTCGACGAGCAGTACTTC.

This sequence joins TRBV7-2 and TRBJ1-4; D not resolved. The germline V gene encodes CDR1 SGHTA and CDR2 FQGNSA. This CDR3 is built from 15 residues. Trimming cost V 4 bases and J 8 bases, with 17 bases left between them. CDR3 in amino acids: CASSSLPGLEEKLFF. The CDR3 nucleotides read TGTGCCAGCAGCTCGCTCCCAGGACTGGAGGAAAAACTGTTTTTT. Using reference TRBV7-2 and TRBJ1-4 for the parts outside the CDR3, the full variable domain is GAGVSQSPSNKVTEKGKDVELRCDPISGHTALYWYRQSLGQGLEFLIYFQGNSAPDKSGLPSDRFSAERTGGSVSTLTIQRTQQEDSAVYLCASSSLPGLEEKLFFGSGTQLSVL.

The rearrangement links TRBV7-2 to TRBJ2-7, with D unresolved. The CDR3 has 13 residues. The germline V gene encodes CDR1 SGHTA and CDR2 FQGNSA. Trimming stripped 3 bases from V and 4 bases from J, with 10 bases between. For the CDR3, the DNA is TGTGCCAGCAGCTTCCCCCCCCCTTACGAGCAGTACTTC. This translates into CASSFPPPYEQYF.

The CDR3 nucleotides are TGTGCCAGCAGTGAAGGGACATCTGGGGCCAACGTCCTGACTTTC. Translation: CASSEGTSGANVLTF. The chain couples TRBV6-1 to TRBJ2-6; the D gene is possibly TRBD1 (5 bases). The CDR3 runs to 15 residues. The germline V and J ends were trimmed by 1 base and 1 base, with 5 bases remaining between them. Germline CDR1 and CDR2: MNHNS and SASEGT.

The CDR3 loop reads CASSIAAWDSGGSDTQYF. Here the CDR3 DNA reads TGTGCCAGTAGTATAGCTGCTTGGGATAGCGGGGGGTCAGATACGCAGTATTTT. V gene TRBV19 combines with J gene TRBJ2-3, with TRBD2 identical over 10 bases. The CDR3 sequence is 18 residues long. The germline V gene encodes CDR1 LNHDA and CDR2 SQIVND (reference sequence). V shed 1 base, J shed 4 bases, and the junction held 11 bases outside the gene matches.

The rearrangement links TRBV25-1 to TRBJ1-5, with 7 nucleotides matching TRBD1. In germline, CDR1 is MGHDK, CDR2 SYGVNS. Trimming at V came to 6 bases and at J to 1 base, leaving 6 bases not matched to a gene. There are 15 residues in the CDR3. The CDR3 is CASSGDRASNQPQHF. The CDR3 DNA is TGTGCCAGCAGCGGTGACAGGGCGAGCAATCAGCCCCAGCATTTT.

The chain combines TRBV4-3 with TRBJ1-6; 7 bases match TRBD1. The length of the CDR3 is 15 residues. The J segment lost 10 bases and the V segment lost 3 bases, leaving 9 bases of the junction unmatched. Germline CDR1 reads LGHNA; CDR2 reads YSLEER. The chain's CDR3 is CASSQTGSSGSPLHF. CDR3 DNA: TGCGCCAGCAGCCAGACAGGGTCCTCAGGGTCACCCCTCCACTTT.

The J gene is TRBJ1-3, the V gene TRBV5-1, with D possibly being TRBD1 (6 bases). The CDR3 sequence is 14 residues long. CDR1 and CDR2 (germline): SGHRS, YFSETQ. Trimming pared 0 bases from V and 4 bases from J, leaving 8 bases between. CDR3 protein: CASSLGTGGNTIYF. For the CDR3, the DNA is TGCGCCAGCAGCTTGGGTACAGGGGGAAACACCATATATTTT.

The CDR3 region is CASSLGVQDVEKLFF. The CDR3 DNA follows: TGCGCCAGCAGCTTGGGGGTACAGGATGTGGAAAAACTGTTTTTT. This chain links TRBV5-1 with TRBJ1-4; the D gene is possibly TRBD1 (5 bases). CDR3 length: 15 residues. V shed 0 bases and J shed 8 bases, with 14 bases lying between them. Germline V gives CDR1 SGHRS, CDR2 YFSETQ.